Listed below are T cell receptor beta chains from one sample, sequenced in a study of shared clonotypes between healthy human individuals. The protocol was immunoSEQ multiplex PCR, while the TCRdb copy is restricted to in-frame clones and leaves out a portion. The data show just over 2,000,000 clones, 85% to 95% seen once. Sequencing was performed on naive CD4+ T cells sorted from blood. The receptors were sampled from a man younger than 35 in good health. CDR3s include the opening cysteine and the closing phenylalanine or tryptophan. D genes are given only for firm matches. Size values are once, few and many counts, or a class for expanded clones, and some rows have none.

>TRBJ2-1|TRBV7-2|.|12|.
TGTGCCAGCAGCTTAGCTCAGAATGAGCAGTTCTTC
CASSLAQNEQFF
>TRBJ2-1|TRBV5-4|.|17|TRBD2
TGTGCCAGCAGCTTGGGCGGACTAGCGGGAGGGTTCAATGAGCAGTTCTTC
CASSLGGLAGGFNEQFF
>TRBJ2-1|TRBV5-6|.|16|.
TGTGCCAGCAGCCGCGATAGCGGTTCCTCCTACAATGAGCAGTTCTTC
CASSRDSGSSYNEQFF
>TRBJ2-7|TRBV7-9|few|13|TRBD2
TGTGCCAGCAGCTTAGCGCTTGGGGGGGATTCGTACTTC
CASSLALGGDSYF
>TRBJ1-1|TRBV5-4|.|13|.
TGTGCCAGCAGCTTGGGGGCAAACACTGAAGCTTTCTTT
CASSLGANTEAFF
>TRBJ2-7|TRBV5-4|.|10|.
TGTGCCATGGGGACCTACGAGCAGTACTTC
CAMGTYEQYF
>TRBJ2-7|TRBV12-5|.|16|TRBD1
TGTGCTAGTGGTTTGGAGGTCAACAGGGGGCTTACCGAGCAGTACTTC
CASGLEVNRGLTEQYF
>TRBJ2-2|TRBV5-1|.|16|.
TGCGCCAGCAGCTTACAGGTGGTCGCGAACACCGGGGAGCTGTTTTTT
CASSLQVVANTGELFF
>TRBJ2-7|TRBV6-1|.|13|.
TGTGCCAGCAGTGCGACTTTTTCCTACGAGCAGTACTTC
CASSATFSYEQYF
>TRBJ2-7|TRBV6-5|.|11|.
TGTGCCTCCCTTTTTTCGGGGCTTGCGTACTTC
CASLFSGLAYF
>TRBJ2-5|TRBV7-6|.|14|TRBD1
TGTGCCAGCAGCCCGACAGGGATGATAGAGACCCAGTACTTC
CASSPTGMIETQYF
>TRBJ2-7|TRBV19|.|15|TRBD2
TGTGCCAGTAGTACTAGCGGCAAGGGGTCCTACGAGCAGTACTTC
CASSTSGKGSYEQYF
>TRBJ2-3|TRBV5-1|.|16|.
TGCGCCAGCAGCTTGTTAAGCGGATCTAGCACAGATACGCAGTATTTT
CASSLLSGSSTDTQYF
>TRBJ1-6|TRBV6-1|.|14|TRBD1
TGTGCCAGCAGTAGACAGGGGGATAATTCACCCCTCCACTTT
CASSRQGDNSPLHF
>TRBJ2-1|TRBV19|.|13|.
TGTGCCAGTACCCGCCCGTCCTACAATGAGCAGTTCTTC
CASTRPSYNEQFF
>TRBJ2-6|TRBV7-9|.|19|TRBD1
TGTGCCAGCAGCACGTCTCTCCGGGACAGGATTAGTGGGGCCAACGTCCTGACTTTC
CASSTSLRDRISGANVLTF
>TRBJ2-7|TRBV6-1|.|15|TRBD1
TGTGCCAGCAGTGAAAGGACAGGGTGGACCTACGAGCAGTACTTC
CASSERTGWTYEQYF
>TRBJ2-5|TRBV10-3|few|13|.
TGTGCCATCAGTGAGTCTGGCGGGGAGACCCAGTACTTC
CAISESGGETQYF
>TRBJ2-2|TRBV15|.|14|.
TGTGCCACCACCAAGACAGGGAACACCGGGGAGCTGTTTTTT
CATTKTGNTGELFF
>TRBJ1-6|TRBV6-1|.|14|.
TGTGCCAGCAGTGAGAGGGTGAGTAATTCACCCCTCCACTTT
CASSERVSNSPLHF
>TRBJ1-2|TRBV5-1|.|14|TRBD1
TGCGCCAGCAGCTTGGGACAGGGGAATCTTGGCTACACCTTC
CASSLGQGNLGYTF
>TRBJ1-1|TRBV9|.|15|.
TGTGCCAGCAGCGTAGTTTCCTGGGTGAACACTGAAGCTTTCTTT
CASSVVSWVNTEAFF
>TRBJ2-7|TRBV29-1|.|14|TRBD2
TGCAGCGTTGACAAGGCTAGCGGGAGCTACGAGCAGTACTTC
CSVDKASGSYEQYF
>TRBJ1-5|TRBV30|.|13|TRBD1
TGTGCCTGGAGTTTCGGACAGGGGGTACCCCAGCATTTT
CAWSFGQGVPQHF
>TRBJ1-2|TRBV18|.|15|.
TGTGCCAGCTCACCTTACGGGGAGCTTAACTATGGCTACACCTTC
CASSPYGELNYGYTF
>TRBJ2-7|TRBV4-1|.|16|TRBD1
TGCGCCAGCAGCCAGGCCGGACAGGGAGCGACCTACGAGCAGTACTTC
CASSQAGQGATYEQYF
>TRBJ1-1|TRBV18|once|16|TRBD1
TGTGCCAGCTCACGAGGGACAGGACCTGTTAACACTGAAGCTTTCTTT
CASSRGTGPVNTEAFF
>TRBJ1-2|TRBV2|.|12|TRBD1
TGTGCCAGCGAAGGACAGGGTTATGGCTACACCTTC
CASEGQGYGYTF
>TRBJ2-5|TRBV19|.|15|.
TGTGCCAGTAGTATAATTCCGGGTTGGCAAGAGACCCAGTACTTC
CASSIIPGWQETQYF
>TRBJ2-1|TRBV6-6|.|15|.
TGTGCCAGCAGAAACGGACCGAGCTCCTACAATGAGCAGTTCTTC
CASRNGPSSYNEQFF
>TRBJ2-7|TRBV6-1|.|14|.
TGTGCCAGCAGTCTAGGAGGGGGGCCAGACGAGCAGTACTTC
CASSLGGGPDEQYF
>TRBJ1-1|TRBV10-1|.|13|.
TGCGCCAGCAGTGCTCAGATACACACTGAAGCTTTCTTT
CASSAQIHTEAFF
>TRBJ2-1|TRBV7-9|.|15|.
TGTGCCAGCAGCTTAAGGGGAGGGGGCAACAATGAGCAGTTCTTC
CASSLRGGGNNEQFF
>TRBJ2-4|TRBV10-2|.|16|TRBD2
TGCGCCAGCAGTGAGTCGATCCTACTAGCGGAAAACATTCAGTACTTC
CASSESILLAENIQYF
>TRBJ1-2|TRBV6-5|.|14|.
TGTGCCAGCAGCCTGACCGGGACAAACTATGGCTACACCTTC
CASSLTGTNYGYTF
>TRBJ2-3|TRBV5-1|.|14|.
TGCGCCAGCAGCCAGCGGGTTAGCACAGATACGCAGTATTTT
CASSQRVSTDTQYF
>TRBJ1-6|TRBV7-6|once|15|.
TGTGCCAGCAGCCAGACGCAGGGGTATAATTCACCCCTCCACTTT
CASSQTQGYNSPLHF
>TRBJ1-4|TRBV19|.|14|.
TGTGCCAGTAACGACGGGAGCCGGGGTGAAAAACTGTTTTTT
CASNDGSRGEKLFF
>TRBJ1-3|TRBV5-4|.|16|.
TGTGCCAGCAGCTTGGATCCCGGAAGCTCTGGAAACACCATATATTTT
CASSLDPGSSGNTIYF
>TRBJ1-2|TRBV28|.|13|.
TGTGCCAGCAGTTGGGAGGGTCCCCGCGGCTACACCTTC
CASSWEGPRGYTF
>TRBJ1-4|TRBV2|.|12|.
TGTGCCAGCAGTCGAGAGATTGAAAAACTGTTTTTT
CASSREIEKLFF